The T cell receptor (beta chain) described here comes from a study of cytomegalovirus exposure and HLA in healthy donors. As for the study in general: T cells numbering around 200 million yielded 100 million to 120 million unique TCR beta sequences in an earlier analysis. Study conclusions and caveats: The authors later found TCR association rates varying by HLA locus, with DRB1 most and HLA-C fewest. Donors belonging to an Asian-associated ancestry cluster reportedly showed fewer N-insertions in productive TCRs than the approximately 690-donor mean, according to what a later analysis found. A later analysis, which compared TCR beta chains of equal frequency, found the HLA-associated ones more clonally expanded.

The PCR contained 60 Vbeta and 13 Jbeta primers. Assay: immunoSEQ multiplex PCR; the TCRdb copy retains only in-frame clones and omits some. The table includes under 150,000 clones, roughly 9.6% detected once. This clone has a handful of counts. The antigen remains undetermined. CDR3 length: 12 residues. Between the trimmed V and J ends, which lost 0 bases and 3 bases, there was a span of 4 bases. The germline CDR1 and CDR2 sequences are SGHRS and YFSETQ. The chain joins TRBV5-1 to TRBJ2-7; D unresolved. This sequence was found in a woman in her thirties or forties in good health and CMV-seropositive. Sequences were obtained from PBMCs. The CDR3 region is CASSLGDYEQYF. The CDR3 DNA reads as TGCGCCAGCAGCTTGGGAGACTACGAGCAGTACTTC.